A selection of T cell receptor beta chains follows, all from one sample in a study of blood T cell repertoires in COVID-19. Here immunoSEQ multiplex PCR was the method, and the copy in TCRdb shows in-frame clones only, minus some. The sample consists of 320,000 or so clones, roughly 87% of them appearing once. Sequenced sample: PBMCs or T cells enriched from blood (not recorded which). The origin of the receptors is a woman in her thirties who had recovered from COVID-19. The CDR3 runs from the conserved cysteine through the conserved F or W. D genes are given only for firm matches. Clone sizes are given selectively: once, few, many, or a class where the clone is expanded.

d_call	cdr3_length	v_call	clone_size	j_call	cdr3_aa	cdr3_nt
TRBD1	16	TRBV5-1	.	TRBJ1-6	CASSFGDRTYNSPLHF	TGCGCCAGCAGCTTCGGGGACAGGACTTATAATTCACCCCTCCACTTT
TRBD1	13	TRBV28	few	TRBJ1-2	CAISPGQGYGYTF	TGTGCCATTTCTCCGGGACAGGGCTATGGCTACACCTTC
.	15	TRBV15	.	TRBJ1-1	CATSREGRVGAEAFF	TGTGCCACCAGCAGAGAGGGCAGGGTAGGCGCTGAAGCTTTCTTT
.	16	TRBV4-3	.	TRBJ2-7	CASSQKPGTPSYEQYF	TGCGCCAGCAGCCAAAAACCGGGGACACCCTCCTACGAGCAGTACTTC
TRBD2	15	TRBV29-1	.	TRBJ2-3	CSVERVAGGPDTQYF	TGCAGCGTTGAACGGGTAGCGGGGGGGCCAGATACGCAGTATTTT
TRBD1	15	TRBV6-5	.	TRBJ1-4	CASSPGQGAFEKLFF	TGTGCCAGCAGCCCCGGACAGGGGGCTTTTGAAAAACTGTTTTTT
TRBD2	15	TRBV28	.	TRBJ2-3	CASSSGLDGADTQYF	TGTGCCAGCAGTTCCGGACTAGACGGGGCAGATACGCAGTATTTT
TRBD1	13	TRBV19	.	TRBJ1-1	CASTSQGGTEAFF	TGTGCCAGTACCTCACAGGGGGGCACTGAAGCTTTCTTT
TRBD1	12	TRBV19	once	TRBJ1-2	CASSLTGGGYTF	TGTGCCAGTAGCCTGACAGGGGGAGGCTACACCTTC
.	13	TRBV30	.	TRBJ1-1	CAWSGNVNTEAFF	TGTGCCTGGTCAGGGAATGTAAACACTGAAGCTTTCTTT
TRBD2	16	TRBV9	.	TRBJ2-1	CARRGPGGGGYNEQFF	TGTGCCCGCAGGGGCCCCGGGGGCGGGGGGTACAATGAGCAGTTCTTC
.	16	TRBV11-2	once	TRBJ1-6	CASSPLHRGANSPLHF	TGTGCCAGCAGCCCACTTCATCGGGGGGCCAATTCACCCCTCCACTTT
.	13	TRBV12-3/TRBV12-4	.	TRBJ1-2	CASSQTGYYGYTF	TGTGCCAGCAGTCAAACAGGGTACTATGGCTACACCTTC
TRBD1	14	TRBV6-2/TRBV6-3	.	TRBJ2-5	CASSYLRGQETQYF	TGTGCCAGCAGTTATCTCAGGGGGCAAGAGACCCAGTACTTC
TRBD1	15	TRBV5-6	.	TRBJ2-3	CASSGSRGPTDTQYF	TGTGCCAGCAGCGGATCCAGGGGGCCCACAGATACGCAGTATTTT
TRBD2	16	TRBV7-8	once	TRBJ2-3	CASSLDARGFTDTQYF	TGTGCCAGCAGCTTAGATGCGCGGGGGTTCACAGATACGCAGTATTTT
.	12	TRBV29-1	.	TRBJ2-7	CSVDFQGVGQYF	TGCAGCGTTGATTTCCAGGGTGTTGGGCAGTACTTC
TRBD1	14	TRBV28	.	TRBJ1-1	CASSLRTGNTEAFF	TGTGCCAGCAGTTTGCGGACAGGTAACACTGAAGCTTTCTTT
TRBD2	15	TRBV6-5	few	TRBJ2-1	CARTTGLDCYNEQFF	TGTGCCCGCACTACGGGACTAGATTGTTACAATGAGCAGTTCTTC
TRBD2	15	TRBV11-2	few	TRBJ2-7	CASSPRRGADYEQYF	TGTGCCAGCAGCCCCAGGCGGGGGGCAGACTACGAGCAGTACTTC
TRBD2	19	TRBV6-9	.	TRBJ2-1	CASRPIRASGGGNYNEQFF	TGTGCCAGCCGACCCATCCGTGCTAGCGGGGGGGGGAATTACAATGAGCAGTTCTTC
.	12	TRBV6-6	.	TRBJ1-4	CASSQTGSKLFF	TGTGCCAGCAGCCAAACAGGGTCTAAACTGTTTTTT
.	14	TRBV2	.	TRBJ1-2	CASSGQGFLDGYTF	TGTGCCAGCAGTGGGCAGGGATTCCTGGATGGCTACACCTTC
.	14	TRBV28	.	TRBJ1-6	CASSPGGLNSPLHF	TGTGCCAGCAGCCCGGGGGGCCTTAATTCACCCCTCCACTTT
.	17	TRBV30	.	TRBJ1-6	CAWSPTVLSSYNSPLHF	TGTGCCTGGAGCCCCACAGTCCTGAGCTCCTATAATTCACCCCTCCACTTT
.	14	TRBV6-2/TRBV6-3	once	TRBJ2-7	CASSFRQSSYEQYF	TGTGCCAGCAGTTTCAGGCAGAGCTCCTACGAGCAGTACTTC
.	16	TRBV7-2	.	TRBJ1-3	CASSLTGTNSGNTIYF	TGTGCCAGCAGCTTAACAGGGACTAACTCTGGAAACACCATATATTTT
TRBD2	15	TRBV7-8	.	TRBJ2-2	CASSVDGRGTGELFF	TGTGCCAGCAGCGTTGACGGGAGGGGCACCGGGGAGCTGTTTTTT
TRBD2	16	TRBV19	.	TRBJ2-7	CASTNGSLTGGYEQYF	TGTGCCAGTACTAATGGGTCCCTAACGGGGGGCTACGAGCAGTACTTC
TRBD1	14	TRBV30	.	TRBJ1-6	CAWKETGGRWPLHF	TGTGCCTGGAAGGAGACAGGGGGCCGGTGGCCCCTCCACTTT
.	19	TRBV14	.	TRBJ2-3	CASSQDRSRGGYNTDTQYF	TGTGCCAGCAGCCAAGATCGGTCCAGGGGAGGGTATAACACAGATACGCAGTATTTT
TRBD2	14	TRBV30	once	TRBJ2-3	CAWRRRGGVYTQYF	TGTGCCTGGAGGAGGCGGGGGGGCGTGTATACGCAGTATTTT
.	13	TRBV3-1/TRBV3-2	.	TRBJ1-4	CASSQTMVEKLFF	TGTGCCAGCAGCCAAACTATGGTTGAAAAACTGTTTTTT
TRBD2	15	TRBV24-1	.	TRBJ2-2	CATSGSGGAIGELFF	TGTGCCACCAGTGGAAGCGGGGGGGCCATCGGGGAGCTGTTTTTT
.	15	TRBV7-9	.	TRBJ1-3	CASSWAGVHGNTIYF	TGTGCCAGCAGCTGGGCCGGGGTCCATGGAAACACCATATATTTT
.	16	TRBV3-1/TRBV3-2	.	TRBJ2-3	CASSPRPVGGTDTQYF	TGTGCCAGCAGCCCCCGCCCGGTAGGGGGTACAGATACGCAGTATTTT
.	14	TRBV18	.	TRBJ1-6	CASSPSAGYSPLHF	TGTGCCAGCTCACCTTCCGCAGGTTACTCACCCCTCCACTTT
.	14	TRBV20-1	once	TRBJ1-2	CSASVTGGSYGYTF	TGCAGTGCTAGTGTGACAGGTGGTAGCTATGGCTACACCTTC
TRBD2	13	TRBV7-2	once	TRBJ2-1	CATAGGPGNEQFF	TGTGCCACGGCGGGGGGGCCTGGGAATGAGCAGTTCTTC
.	13	TRBV30	.	TRBJ2-5	CAWSVNREETQYF	TGTGCCTGGAGTGTAAACAGGGAAGAGACCCAGTACTTC
TRBD2	16	TRBV18	.	TRBJ2-1	CASSTKLAGEYNEQFF	TGTGCCAGCTCAACCAAACTAGCGGGGGAATACAATGAGCAGTTCTTC
.	16	TRBV28	.	TRBJ2-7	CASSLSGGLRAYEQYF	TGTGCCAGCAGTTTATCAGGGGGGCTTCGGGCCTACGAGCAGTACTTC
.	13	TRBV27	.	TRBJ1-2	CASSWGQNYGYTF	TGTGCCAGCAGTTGGGGGCAGAACTATGGCTACACCTTC
.	18	TRBV24-1	once	TRBJ1-2	CATSDFGSGETSNYGYTF	TGTGCCACCAGTGATTTCGGATCCGGAGAAACTTCTAACTATGGCTACACCTTC
TRBD2	16	TRBV10-3	.	TRBJ2-3	CAIKPTGLAGRDTQYF	TGTGCCATCAAACCTACGGGACTAGCGGGAAGGGATACGCAGTATTTT
.	13	TRBV7-9	few	TRBJ2-5	CASSFHSQETQYF	TGTGCCAGCAGCTTTCACAGCCAAGAGACCCAGTACTTC
.	13	TRBV5-1	few	TRBJ1-2	CASSPRSIYGYTF	TGCGCCAGCAGCCCCCGGTCGATCTATGGCTACACCTTC
TRBD1	13	TRBV5-1	.	TRBJ2-7	CASSFIQGYEQYF	TGCGCCAGCAGCTTTATACAGGGGTACGAGCAGTACTTC
TRBD1	14	TRBV6-5	.	TRBJ2-2	CASRTGLSTGELFF	TGTGCCAGCAGGACAGGGCTTTCCACCGGGGAGCTGTTTTTT